Each of the 10 T cell receptor beta chains below was sequenced from the same sample in a study of shared clonotypes between healthy human individuals. Assay: immunoSEQ multiplex PCR; the TCRdb copy retains only in-frame clones and omits some. This sample has fewer than 700,000 clones, with just over 75% found just once. What was sequenced was PBMCs. The receptors shown here come from a woman aged 40 to 50 in good health. Some clones in this sample may be carry-over from other donors' samples.

The rearrangement joins TRBV7-9 to TRBJ2-6; the match to TRBD1 covers 7 bases. Germline assignment: CDR1 SEHNR and CDR2 FQNEAQ (reference sequence). The CDR3 totals 15 residues. J was trimmed by 4 bases and V by 4 bases; bases with no gene match: 4. As DNA, the CDR3 is TGTGCCAGCAGCTCGACAGGGACAGGGGCCAACGTCCTGACTTTC. This encodes CASSSTGTGANVLTF. The full variable domain, rest sourced from reference TRBV7-9 and TRBJ2-6, is DTGVSQNPRHKITKRGQNVTFRCDPISEHNRLYWYRQTLGQGPEFLTYFQNEAQLEKSRLLSDRFSAERPKGSFSTLEIQRTEQGDSAMYLCASSSTGTGANVLTFGAGSRLTVL.

J is TRBJ2-2 and V is TRBV7-2; the D gene is possibly TRBD2 (6 bases). Germline V gene data show CDR1 as SGHTA and CDR2 as FQGNSA. Trimming pared 4 bases from V and 2 bases from J, leaving 8 bases between. This CDR3 has 14 residues. The CDR3: CASSWDSNTGELFF. Here the CDR3 DNA reads TGTGCCAGCAGCTGGGACTCCAACACCGGGGAGCTGTTTTTT. The variable domain in full, with the rest retrieved from reference TRBV7-2 and TRBJ2-2, is GAGVSQSPSNKVTEKGKDVELRCDPISGHTALYWYRQSLGQGLEFLIYFQGNSAPDKSGLPSDRFSAERTGGSVSTLTIQRTQQEDSAVYLCASSWDSNTGELFFGEGSRLTVL.

This clone has only a few counts. This sequence joins TRBV30 and TRBJ1-5; 11 bases are shared with TRBD1. The germline CDR1 and CDR2 sequences are GTSNPN and SVGIG (reference sequence). The trim removed 3 bases at V and 8 bases at J, leaving 3 bases unmatched. The CDR3 totals 13 residues. The DNA of the CDR3 is TGTGCCTGGAGGGACAGGGGGCGTGAGCCCCAGCATTTT. Its protein is CAWRDRGREPQHF. The variable domain in full, with the rest retrieved from reference TRBV30 and TRBJ1-5, is SQTIHQWPATLVQPVGSPLSLECTVEGTSNPNLYWYRQAAGRGLQLLFYSVGIGQISSEVPQNLSASRPQDRQFILSSKKLLLSDSGFYLCAWRDRGREPQHFGDGTRLSIL.

This clone was counted a few times. The chain joins TRBV4-3 to TRBJ1-1, with D perhaps matching TRBD1 (5 bases). In germline, CDR1 is LGHNA, CDR2 YSLEER. Trimming cost V 1 base and J 11 bases, with 14 bases left between them. The CDR3 runs 13 residues. In DNA form, the CDR3 reads TGCGCCAGCAGCCAAGGCCTGGGGGGTCGCGCTTTCTTT. Translation gives CASSQGLGGRAFF.

V is TRBV7-2 and J is TRBJ2-7, with 7 positions matching TRBD2. Germline V lookup: CDR1 SGHTA, CDR2 FQGNSA. V dropped 5 bases and J dropped 3; count of bases not matched to a gene: 7. The CDR3 extends over 14 amino acids. This chain's CDR3 is CASSLSGIGYEQYF. In DNA form, the CDR3 reads TGTGCCAGCAGCCTAAGCGGGATAGGCTACGAGCAGTACTTC.

On this clone itself: Possible read error: a much larger clone is one base away. The chain is built from TRBV7-3 and TRBJ2-1; TRBD2 matches 8 bases. V shed 3 bases, J shed 2 bases, and the junction held 3 bases outside the gene matches. CDR3 length equals 15 residues. Germline-derived CDR1 and CDR2 are SGHTA and FQGTGA. The CDR3 DNA is TGTGCCAGCAGCTTTCCAGCGGGAGCCTACAATGAGCAGTTCTTC. It is translated as CASSFPAGAYNEQFF.

The V and J genes are TRBV15 and TRBJ2-1; D is uncertain. From germline, CDR1 is LNHNV and CDR2 YYDKDF (reference sequence). This CDR3 has 17 amino acids. The V end was cut by 1 base, the J end by 4 bases, with 17 bases between. The CDR3 loop reads CATSRGFEAGEYNEQFF. DNA of the CDR3: TGTGCCACCAGCAGAGGGTTCGAGGCAGGCGAGTACAATGAGCAGTTCTTC.

A word on this clone: Other DNA sequences in the same sample also yield this CDR3. The V call is TRBV2, the J call TRBJ2-1; the match to TRBD1 covers 9 bases. Germline CDR1 and CDR2: SNHLY and FYNNEI. The CDR3 loop spans 16 amino acids. The V and J ends lost 4 bases and 2 bases, in that order; junction bases with no gene match: 6. The CDR3 bases are TGTGCCAGCAGTGGCGGTACAGGGGGCGCCTACAATGAGCAGTTCTTC. This sequence encodes CASSGGTGGAYNEQFF.

This clone was recorded a few times. The V gene is TRBV30, the J gene TRBJ1-1; no reliable D call. This CDR3 is built from 14 residues. V shed 0 bases and J shed 1 base, with 9 bases lying between them. Looked up from germline, CDR1 is GTSNPN and CDR2 is SVGIG (reference sequence). The CDR3 loop reads CAWSVPHRNTEAFF. As DNA, the CDR3 is TGTGCCTGGAGTGTACCGCACAGGAACACTGAAGCTTTCTTT.

The chain uses TRBV4-3 and TRBJ1-6; D gene unclear. The germline gives CDR1 LGHNA, CDR2 YSLEER. The germline V and J ends were trimmed by 1 base and 4 bases, with 14 bases remaining between them. The CDR3 length is 17 residues. CDR3 amino acids: CASSQGTGGKYNSPLHF. The CDR3 nucleotides read TGCGCCAGCAGCCAAGGGACCGGTGGGAAATATAATTCACCCCTCCACTTT.